The clone carrying this TCR beta chain showed up just once. No antigen is known for it. V was clipped by 3 bases and J by 2 bases; unmatched bases: 9. This CDR3 region has 15 residues. CDR1 is DFQATT, CDR2 SNEGSKA, per germline (reference sequence). An input of 0.5 to 1 ug of RNA was subjected to reverse transcription using random hexamers. With immunoSEQ multiplex PCR, TCR beta CDR3 was amplified across 54 Vbeta and 13 Jbeta. Each CDR3 protein gets one entry after TCRdb re-called the immunoSEQ multiplex PCR reads with MiXCR. Of about 210,000 distinct CDR3 sequences listed, roughly 96% are singletons. The record originates from a study of CD8 T cells in Susac syndrome. The study's findings and limits: As acknowledged by the study, its TCR sequencing and HLA analysis included a relatively small number of individuals.

The sequenced sample was CD4+ T cells from PBMCs. The receptor comes from a human donor with multiple sclerosis. The chain combines TRBV20-1 with TRBJ2-5; 7 bases are a match to TRBD2. The chain's CDR3 is CSASRGGGVQETQYF. Written as DNA, the CDR3 is TGCAGTGCTAGCCGCGGGGGAGGAGTACAAGAGACCCAGTACTTC.